A selection of T cell receptor beta chains follows, all from one sample in a study of cytomegalovirus exposure and HLA in healthy donors. Using immunoSEQ multiplex PCR, the repertoire was profiled, and TCRdb retains in-frame clones only, with some absent. The sample holds 80,000 to 100,000 clones; under 85% are singletons and the top ten take around 3.6%. Source material: PBMCs. Source of these receptors: a female donor in good health and CMV-seropositive. The CDR3 runs from the conserved cysteine through the conserved F or W. A D gene is named only where the DNA matches it firmly. Clone size is shown for a subset of rows, as once, few, many or a class of expanded clone.

J: TRBJ2-1; D: TRBD2; V: TRBV7-9; size: NA; DNA: TGTGCCAGCAGCTCGGGGGGGTCCTACAATGAGCAGTTCTTC; CDR3: CASSSGGSYNEQFF
J: TRBJ2-7; D: NA; V: TRBV20-1; size: NA; DNA: TGCAGTGCTAGAGGAGGGTACGAGCAGTACTTC; CDR3: CSARGGYEQYF
J: TRBJ1-4; D: NA; V: TRBV4-1; size: NA; DNA: TGCGCCAGCAGCCTTGGACCAGGGATGGTTGAAAAACTGTTTTTT; CDR3: CASSLGPGMVEKLFF
J: TRBJ2-1; D: TRBD2; V: TRBV27; size: NA; DNA: TGTGCCAGCAGAGGGACTGGGGGGGAGTTCTTC; CDR3: CASRGTGGEFF
J: TRBJ2-7; D: TRBD1; V: TRBV27; size: NA; DNA: TGTGCCAGCAGTTCCGGACAGGGGGAGTACGAGCAGTACTTC; CDR3: CASSSGQGEYEQYF
J: TRBJ1-1; D: NA; V: TRBV2; size: once; DNA: TGTGCCAGCAGTATAGGGAGGGGATCCGAAGCTTTCTTT; CDR3: CASSIGRGSEAFF
J: TRBJ2-3; D: TRBD1; V: TRBV10-3; size: NA; DNA: TGTGCCATCAGCCGACCGGGACAGTTTAGCACAGATACGCAGTATTTT; CDR3: CAISRPGQFSTDTQYF
J: TRBJ2-7; D: NA; V: TRBV4-1; size: NA; DNA: TGCGCCAGCAGCCAAGCGGGGAGTGACTACGAGCAGTACTTC; CDR3: CASSQAGSDYEQYF
J: TRBJ1-5; D: TRBD1; V: TRBV5-1; size: few; DNA: TGCGCCAGCAGCGCAACAGGGGGGGGCAATCAGCCCCAGCATTTT; CDR3: CASSATGGGNQPQHF
J: TRBJ2-1; D: TRBD2; V: TRBV19; size: NA; DNA: TGTGCCAGTAGGCCTACTAGCGGGAGTATAATATGGGAGCAGTTCTTC; CDR3: CASRPTSGSIIWEQFF
J: TRBJ1-5; D: NA; V: TRBV19; size: NA; DNA: TGTGCCAGTAGTGCGGACAGAGCCTATAGCAATCAGCCCCAGCATTTT; CDR3: CASSADRAYSNQPQHF
J: TRBJ1-6; D: NA; V: TRBV27; size: NA; DNA: TGTGCCAGCAGCCGCACAGGCGGGGGCACCTCACCCCTCCACTTT; CDR3: CASSRTGGGTSPLHF
J: TRBJ2-6; D: NA; V: TRBV11-2; size: once; DNA: TGTGCCAGCAGCTTAGACGGCAGGGTCTCTGGGGCCAACGTCCTGACTTTC; CDR3: CASSLDGRVSGANVLTF
J: TRBJ2-7; D: TRBD2; V: TRBV13; size: NA; DNA: TGTGCCAGCAGCGTGAGGACTAGCGGTTATGACTACGAGCAGTACTTC; CDR3: CASSVRTSGYDYEQYF
J: TRBJ1-3; D: TRBD1; V: TRBV10-3; size: NA; DNA: TGTGCCATCAGTGACCCGGGGACAGGCTGGGACACCATATATTTT; CDR3: CAISDPGTGWDTIYF
J: TRBJ2-5; D: NA; V: TRBV5-1; size: NA; DNA: TGCGCCAGCAGCTTGCCGGGAGCGTCAGAGACCCAGTACTTC; CDR3: CASSLPGASETQYF
J: TRBJ1-5; D: NA; V: TRBV6-1; size: NA; DNA: TGTGCCAGCAGTGAAGACAGGGTCTATAGCAATCAGCCCCAGCATTTT; CDR3: CASSEDRVYSNQPQHF
J: TRBJ2-5; D: NA; V: TRBV6-5; size: NA; DNA: TGTGCCAGCACCCAGGGTGGGACAAAAGAGACCCAGTACTTC; CDR3: CASTQGGTKETQYF
J: TRBJ1-5; D: TRBD1; V: TRBV2; size: NA; DNA: TGTGCCAGCCAGGGGGCGGTTCAGCCCCAGCATTTT; CDR3: CASQGAVQPQHF
J: TRBJ2-7; D: NA; V: TRBV12-1; size: NA; DNA: TGTGCCAGCAGCCAAAAACAGGGTGTGCACGAGCAGTACTTC; CDR3: CASSQKQGVHEQYF
J: TRBJ1-4; D: NA; V: TRBV28; size: NA; DNA: TGTGCCAGCACCCCCGCTAGTGTGGCGACTAATGAAAAACTGTTTTTT; CDR3: CASTPASVATNEKLFF
J: TRBJ2-1; D: NA; V: TRBV5-6; size: NA; DNA: TGTGCCAGCAGCTTGTGGCAGGGTAATTACAATGAGCAGTTCTTC; CDR3: CASSLWQGNYNEQFF